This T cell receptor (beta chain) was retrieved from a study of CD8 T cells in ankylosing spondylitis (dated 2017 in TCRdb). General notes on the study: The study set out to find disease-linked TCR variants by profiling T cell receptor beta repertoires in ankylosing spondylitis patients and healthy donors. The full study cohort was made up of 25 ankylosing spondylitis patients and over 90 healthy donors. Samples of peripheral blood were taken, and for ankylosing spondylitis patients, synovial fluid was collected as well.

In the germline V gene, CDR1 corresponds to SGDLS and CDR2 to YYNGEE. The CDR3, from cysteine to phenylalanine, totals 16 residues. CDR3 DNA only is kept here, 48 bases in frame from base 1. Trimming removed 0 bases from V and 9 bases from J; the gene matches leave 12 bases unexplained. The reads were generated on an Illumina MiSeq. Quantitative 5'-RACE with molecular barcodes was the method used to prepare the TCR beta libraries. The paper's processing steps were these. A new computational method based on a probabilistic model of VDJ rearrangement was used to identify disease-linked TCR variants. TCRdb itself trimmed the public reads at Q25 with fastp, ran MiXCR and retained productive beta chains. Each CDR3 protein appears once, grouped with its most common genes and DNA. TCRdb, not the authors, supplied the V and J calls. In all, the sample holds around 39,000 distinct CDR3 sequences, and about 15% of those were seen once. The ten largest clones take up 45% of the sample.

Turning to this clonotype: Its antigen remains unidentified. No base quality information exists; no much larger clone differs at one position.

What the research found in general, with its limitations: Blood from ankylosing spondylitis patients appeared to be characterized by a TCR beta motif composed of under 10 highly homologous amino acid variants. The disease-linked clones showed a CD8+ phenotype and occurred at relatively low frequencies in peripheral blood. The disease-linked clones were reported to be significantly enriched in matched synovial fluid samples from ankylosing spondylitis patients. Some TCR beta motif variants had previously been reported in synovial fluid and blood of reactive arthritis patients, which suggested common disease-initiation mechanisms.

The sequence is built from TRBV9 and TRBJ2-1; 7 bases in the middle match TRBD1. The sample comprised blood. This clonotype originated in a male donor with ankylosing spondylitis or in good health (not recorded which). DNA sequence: TGTGCCAGCAGCGTAGTCCCAGGGGGTCGGTGGAGTGAGCAGTTCTTC. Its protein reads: CASSVVPGGRWSEQFF.